A selection of T cell receptor beta chains follows, all from one sample in a study of blood T cell repertoires in COVID-19. Sequencing used immunoSEQ multiplex PCR; TCRdb keeps in-frame clones, though not all of them. Of about 670,000 clones in the sample, about 90% were seen once. Sequencing input: peripheral blood. These receptors were taken from a woman under 30 with acute or convalescent COVID-19. Both conserved end residues are part of each CDR3. A D gene is named only where the DNA matches it firmly.

d_call,v_call,cdr3_aa
.,TRBV4-1,CASSQNPRGAAGPFNQPQHF
.,TRBV19,CASREAKYSQQFF
.,TRBV12-3/TRBV12-4,CASSFQGSEQFF
.,TRBV2,CASSEPRLTTNEKLFF
.,TRBV2,CASMLERTEPKLFF
.,TRBV25-1,CASSKGNYGYTF
.,TRBV5-1,CASSSPGESEQFF
.,TRBV5-1,CASSQPADAKNIQYF
.,TRBV30,CAWSVHAGANVLTF
.,TRBV5-1,CASSPGRGTNEKLFF
TRBD1,TRBV4-1,CASSQTRQGAGYGYTF
TRBD2,TRBV11-1,CASSLFSGGLYEQYF
.,TRBV3-1/TRBV3-2,CASSQALFRDLLEQYF
.,TRBV27,CASSARPGQGIYEQYF
.,TRBV5-6,CASSLIQGANEQYF
.,TRBV5-1,CASSLDPGVATEAFF
.,TRBV2,CASSVGAMLGNTIYF